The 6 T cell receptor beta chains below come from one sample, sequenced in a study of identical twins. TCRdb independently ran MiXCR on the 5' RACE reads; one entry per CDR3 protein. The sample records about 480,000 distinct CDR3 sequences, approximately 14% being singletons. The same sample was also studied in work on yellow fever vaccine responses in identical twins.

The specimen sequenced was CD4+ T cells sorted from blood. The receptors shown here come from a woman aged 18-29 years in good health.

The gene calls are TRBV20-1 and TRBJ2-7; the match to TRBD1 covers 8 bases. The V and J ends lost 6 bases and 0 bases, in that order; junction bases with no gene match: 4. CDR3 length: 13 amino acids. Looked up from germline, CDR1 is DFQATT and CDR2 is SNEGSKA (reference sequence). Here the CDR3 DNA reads TGCAGTGCCGACAGGGGCCACTCCTACGAGCAGTACTTC. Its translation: CSADRGHSYEQYF.

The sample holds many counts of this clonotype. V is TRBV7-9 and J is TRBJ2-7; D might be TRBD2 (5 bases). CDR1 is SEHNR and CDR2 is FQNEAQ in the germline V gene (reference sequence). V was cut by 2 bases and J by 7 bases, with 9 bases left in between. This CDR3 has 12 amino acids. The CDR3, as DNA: TGTGCCAGCAGCTTATCGTCGGGAGAGCAGTACTTC. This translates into CASSLSSGEQYF. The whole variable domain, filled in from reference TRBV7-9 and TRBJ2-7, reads DTGVSQNPRHKITKRGQNVTFRCDPISEHNRLYWYRQTLGQGPEFLTYFQNEAQLEKSRLLSDRFSAERPKGSFSTLEIQRTEQGDSAMYLCASSLSSGEQYFGPGTRLTVT.

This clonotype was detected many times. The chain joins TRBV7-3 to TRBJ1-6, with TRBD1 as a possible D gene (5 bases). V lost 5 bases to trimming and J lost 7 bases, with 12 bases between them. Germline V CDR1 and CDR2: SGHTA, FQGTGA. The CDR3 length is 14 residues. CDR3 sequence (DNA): TGTGCCAGCAGCGCGCAGGGTGGCAATTCACCCCTCCACTTT. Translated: CASSAQGGNSPLHF.

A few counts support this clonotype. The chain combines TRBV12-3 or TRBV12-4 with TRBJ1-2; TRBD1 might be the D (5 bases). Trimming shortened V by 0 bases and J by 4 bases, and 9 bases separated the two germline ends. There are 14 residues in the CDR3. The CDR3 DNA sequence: TGTGCCAGCAGTTTAGCCCAGGGAGCCTATGGCTACACCTTC. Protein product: CASSLAQGAYGYTF.

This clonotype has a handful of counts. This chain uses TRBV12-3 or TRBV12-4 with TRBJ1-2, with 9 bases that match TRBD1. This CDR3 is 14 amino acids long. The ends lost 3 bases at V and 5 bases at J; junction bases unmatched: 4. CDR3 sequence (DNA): TGTGCCAGCAGTTTCACGGACAGGGGATATGGCTACACCTTC. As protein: CASSFTDRGYGYTF.

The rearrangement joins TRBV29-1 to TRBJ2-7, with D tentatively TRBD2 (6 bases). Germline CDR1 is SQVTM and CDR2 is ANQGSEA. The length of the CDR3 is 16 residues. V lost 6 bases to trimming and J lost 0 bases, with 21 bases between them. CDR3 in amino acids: CSVAGASGESSYEQYF. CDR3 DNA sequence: TGCAGCGTCGCCGGGGCTTCGGGAGAGAGCTCCTACGAGCAGTACTTC.